The entry below gives a single TCR beta chain sequence along with its context. In its sample, this clonotype was seen a few times. Its target antigen remains unknown. Base-call qualities are not available, and no considerably larger clone is one nucleotide away. The data stem from a study of CD8 T cells in ankylosing spondylitis (dated by TCRdb to 2015 to 2018). For the wider study: The study profiled T cell receptor beta repertoires in healthy donors and ankylosing spondylitis patients to find disease-linked TCR variants. The full study cohort was made up of 25 ankylosing spondylitis patients and 95 to 130 healthy donors. Samples of peripheral blood were taken, and for ankylosing spondylitis patients, synovial fluid was collected as well.

The paper's findings and limits, for the study overall: Some motif variants had previously been reported in the synovial fluid and blood of reactive arthritis patients, which suggests shared mechanisms of disease initiation. Blood from ankylosing spondylitis patients appeared to be characterized by a TCR beta motif composed of eight or nine highly homologous amino acid variants. The disease-linked clones had a CD8+ phenotype and were found at relatively low frequencies in peripheral blood. Significant enrichment of the disease-linked clones was reported in matched synovial fluid samples from ankylosing spondylitis patients.

Sequenced on an Illumina HiSeq 2500. Quantitative 5'-RACE with molecular barcodes was the method used to prepare the TCR beta libraries. On the study's bioinformatics: To identify disease-linked TCR variants, a new computational method was used, one built on a probabilistic model of VDJ rearrangement. TCRdb's own reprocessing of the public reads used fastp at Q25 and MiXCR and kept productive beta chains. When rows share a CDR3 protein, they turn into one entry using the most common DNA and genes. For this entry, the V and J calls and clone size follow TCRdb and not the study's own pipeline. A total of approximately 250,000 distinct CDR3 sequences appear in this sample, roughly 32% of them only once. In total, the top ten clones hold approximately 4% of the sample. The germline V end is reduced by 4 bases and the J end by 6 bases; junction bases left unmatched: 3. There are 13 amino acids in the CDR3, from cysteine to phenylalanine inclusive. Of the read, only the CDR3 DNA is kept; its 39 bases are in frame from base 1. The germline V gene specifies SGHTA as CDR1 and FQGNSA as CDR2.

This TCR came from a male donor with ankylosing spondylitis or in good health (not recorded which). This chain is built from TRBV7-2 and TRBJ2-5, with 9 bases in between that match TRBD1. The specimen sequenced was blood, either unsorted or a sorted T cell fraction (not recorded which). The CDR3 region reads CASSWGQGQTQYF. The DNA reads as follows: TGTGCCAGCAGCTGGGGACAGGGTCAGACCCAGTACTTC.